This T cell receptor beta chain emerged from a study of blood T cell repertoires in COVID-19. Study overall: Italy, Spain and the United States were the sources of the convalescent and acute COVID-19 samples. T cells, B-cell-depleted T cells, or PBMCs supplied cDNA or gDNA.

This clone was recorded a few times. TCRdb's copy holds only in-frame clones and misses some; the assay was immunoSEQ multiplex PCR. The top ten hold about 5.6% of the sample, which has about 210,000 clones, about 83% seen once. This study enrolled people aged roughly 18 to 89 from roughly 22 US geographic areas. Each participant's cohort was designated according to participant-reported clinical history. The TCR originated in a man in his forties with acute COVID-19. The sequenced sample consisted of PBMCs or T cells enriched from blood (not recorded which).

The CDR3 spells CASSSSRAGELFF. The CDR3 DNA reads as TGTGCCAGCAGCTCGAGCAGGGCCGGGGAGCTGTTTTTT. The V and J genes are TRBV11-2 and TRBJ2-2, with a weak D call TRBD1 (5 bases). The CDR3 runs to 13 residues. The germline gives CDR1 SGHAT, CDR2 FQNNGV. Trimming stripped 4 bases from V and 6 bases from J, with 9 bases between. The whole variable domain, filled in from reference TRBV11-2 and TRBJ2-2, reads EAGVAQSPRYKIIEKRQSVAFWCNPISGHATLYWYQQILGQGPKLLIQFQNNGVVDDSQLPKDRFSAERLKGVDSTLKIQPAKLEDSAVYLCASSSSRAGELFFGEGSRLTVL.